This TCR beta chain was recovered during a study of T cell responses to AZD1222 COVID-19 vaccine. Generated by immunoSEQ multiplex PCR, the TCRdb table keeps only in-frame clones and is missing some. This repertoire shows 150,000 to 180,000 clones, under 95% found once; its top ten account for approximately 19%. The ends were cut back, 0 bases at V and 2 bases at J, with 13 bases in the middle. The CDR3 has 16 residues. Per the germline V gene, CDR1 is SGDLS and CDR2 is YYNGEE. This receptor was taken from an adult in good health. The rearrangement uses TRBV9 and TRBJ2-3; a possible D gene is TRBD2 (7 bases). The sample in question was peripheral blood, obtained on day 0 of AZD1222 vaccination. CDR3 nucleotide sequence: TGTGCCAGCAGCGTAGTCCCCGGGGGGCCCACAGATACGCAGTATTTT. Translation gives CASSVVPGGPTDTQYF.